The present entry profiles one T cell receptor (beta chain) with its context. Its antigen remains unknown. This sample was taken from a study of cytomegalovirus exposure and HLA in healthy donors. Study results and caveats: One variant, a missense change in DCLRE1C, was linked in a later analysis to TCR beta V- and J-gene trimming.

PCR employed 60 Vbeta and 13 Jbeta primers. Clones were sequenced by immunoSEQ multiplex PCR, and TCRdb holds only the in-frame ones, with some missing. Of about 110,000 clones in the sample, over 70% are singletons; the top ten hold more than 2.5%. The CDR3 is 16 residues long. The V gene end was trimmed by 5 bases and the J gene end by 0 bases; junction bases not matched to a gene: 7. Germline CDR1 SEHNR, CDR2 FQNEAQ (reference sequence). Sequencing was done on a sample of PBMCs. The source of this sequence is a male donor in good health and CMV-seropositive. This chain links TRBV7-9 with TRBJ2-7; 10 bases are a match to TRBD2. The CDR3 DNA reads TGTGCCAGCAGCATCTATAGCGGGAGGCCCTCCTACGAGCAGTACTTC. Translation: CASSIYSGRPSYEQYF. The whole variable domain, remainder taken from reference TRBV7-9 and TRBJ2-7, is DTGVSQNPRHKITKRGQNVTFRCDPISEHNRLYWYRQTLGQGPEFLTYFQNEAQLEKSRLLSDRFSAERPKGSFSTLEIQRTEQGDSAMYLCASSIYSGRPSYEQYFGPGTRLTVT.